The 17 T cell receptor beta chains in this list originate from one sample, sequenced in a study of OX40 agonist ivuxolimab in advanced cancers. Receptor amplification or capture employed the immunoSEQ multiplex PCR assay. Held by TCRdb, this immuneACCESS table contains in-frame sequences only and omits some clones. Under half of the omission traces to an unresolved V gene where checked; the cause of the rest is unknown. The sample contains about 48,000 clones, around 84% of them found a single time. Of the sample, around 1.8% falls within the top ten clones. Sequenced here: CD4+ or CD8+ T cells sorted from blood, sampled in a trial of the OX40 agonist ivuxolimab. The origin of the receptors is an adult with an advanced solid tumor such as melanoma, head and neck, liver or kidney cancer.

The CDR3 nucleotides read TGTGCCATCAGGGGAACAGGGAAAGAGACCCAGTACTTC. Protein sequence: CAIRGTGKETQYF. The genes are TRBV10-3 and TRBJ2-5; TRBD1 is a possible D gene (6 bases). The germline V gene has CDR1 ENHRY and CDR2 SYGVKD. The CDR3 runs 13 residues. V lost 6 bases, J lost 3 bases, and 11 bases lay in between.

The chain couples TRBV5-1 to TRBJ1-4; 7 positions agree with TRBD1. V lost 4 bases, J lost 4 bases, and 10 bases stayed unmatched. This CDR3 has 16 amino acids. Germline lookup yields CDR1 SGHRS and CDR2 YFSETQ. In DNA, the CDR3 is TGCGCCAGCAGCCCGATGCCCGGGACAGTTAATGAAAAACTGTTTTTT. It translates to CASSPMPGTVNEKLFF. Full variable domain (rest looked up from reference TRBV5-1 and TRBJ1-4): KAGVTQTPRYLIKTRGQQVTLSCSPISGHRSVSWYQQTPGQGLQFLFEYFSETQRNKGNFPGRFSGRQFSNSRSEMNVSTLELGDSALYLCASSPMPGTVNEKLFFGSGTQLSVL.

The chain employs TRBV25-1 and TRBJ2-5; 12 bases align to TRBD2. The CDR3 is 14 amino acids. J was trimmed by 4 bases and V by 5 bases; bases with no gene match: 2. Germline V gene lookup returns CDR1 MGHDK and CDR2 SYGVNS. In DNA form, the CDR3 reads TGTGCCAGCAGTCCGGGACTAGCGGGAGAGACCCAGTACTTC. Translation: CASSPGLAGETQYF.

This clone was seen once. This rearrangement joins TRBV5-4 to TRBJ2-5; 7 bases fit TRBD1. The CDR3 covers 13 residues. The V gene end was trimmed by 2 bases and the J gene end by 3 bases; junction bases not matched to a gene: 1. Germline CDR1 reads SGHNT; CDR2 reads YYREEE (reference sequence). This chain's CDR3 is CASSFGQEETQYF. CDR3 bases: TGTGCCAGCAGCTTCGGACAGGAAGAGACCCAGTACTTC. The whole variable domain, remainder taken from reference TRBV5-4 and TRBJ2-5, is ETGVTQSPTHLIKTRGQQVTLRCSSQSGHNTVSWYQQALGQGPQFIFQYYREEENGRGNFPPRFSGLQFPNYSSELNVNALELDDSALYLCASSFGQEETQYFGPGTRLLVL.

The chain employs TRBV7-6 and TRBJ2-7, with D possibly matching TRBD2 (7 bases). Germline V gene lookup returns CDR1 SGHVS and CDR2 FNYEAQ. Trimming took off 5 bases at V and 7 bases at J, with 21 bases between the two ends. The CDR3 totals 15 residues. The CDR3 sequence is CASSPPGGGREEQYF. CDR3 nucleotide sequence: TGTGCCAGCAGCCCACCCGGCGGGGGCCGTGAAGAGCAGTACTTC.

The chain employs TRBV19 and TRBJ2-1, with 11 nucleotides matching TRBD2. Looked up from germline, CDR1 is LNHDA and CDR2 is SQIVND (reference sequence). V was clipped by 4 bases and J by 4 bases; unmatched bases: 0. The CDR3 runs 14 residues. The DNA of the CDR3 is TGTGCCAGTAGTACTAGCGGGGGGTACAATGAGCAGTTCTTC. The encoded protein is CASSTSGGYNEQFF. The whole variable domain, remainder taken from reference TRBV19 and TRBJ2-1, is DGGITQSPKYLFRKEGQNVTLSCEQNLNHDAMYWYRQDPGQGLRLIYYSQIVNDFQKGDIAEGYSVSREKKESFPLTVTSAQKNPTAFYLCASSTSGGYNEQFFGPGTRLTVL.

This clone was detected once. This rearrangement joins TRBV30 to TRBJ1-6, with 8 positions matching TRBD1. CDR3 length: 13 residues. The trim removed 4 bases at V and 11 bases at J, leaving 7 bases unmatched. Looked up from germline, CDR1 is GTSNPN and CDR2 is SVGIG (reference sequence). Here the CDR3 DNA reads TGTGCCTGGATCGGACAGGGCCGAGCACCCCTCCACTTT. This sequence encodes CAWIGQGRAPLHF.

The chain recombines TRBV19 with TRBJ2-2, with D maybe TRBD1 (5 bases). Germline V gene sequence: CDR1 LNHDA, CDR2 SQIVND (reference sequence). CDR3 size: 14 residues. Trimming took off 3 bases at V and 2 bases at J, with 7 bases between the two ends. The DNA for the CDR3 is TGTGCCAGTAGTATCCAGGGAAACACCGGGGAGCTGTTTTTT. It is translated as CASSIQGNTGELFF.

V and J are TRBV11-2 and TRBJ1-2; D may be TRBD1 (6 bases). The CDR3 totals 17 residues. Trimming left V 0 bases short and J 4 bases short, with 18 bases between. The V gene's germline CDR1 is SGHAT and CDR2 FQNNGV. The CDR3 is CASSLDLGGQGIYGYTF. In nucleotides, the CDR3 is TGTGCCAGCAGCTTAGATTTGGGGGGCCAGGGAATCTATGGCTACACCTTC.

Remarks on this clone: The sample has other DNA sequences that encode this CDR3 too. V is TRBV14 and J is TRBJ1-2; TRBD1 matches at 8 bases. The germline V gene has CDR1 SGHDN and CDR2 FVKESK. The CDR3 runs to 13 residues. The V gene end was trimmed by 1 base and the J gene end by 7 bases; junction bases not matched to a gene: 2. In DNA form, the CDR3 reads TGTGCCAGCAGCCAAGGGACAGGGAGTGGCTACACCTTC. This gives the protein CASSQGTGSGYTF.

The chain carries TRBV19 and TRBJ1-3; tentative D call: TRBD1 (5 bases). The CDR3 is made up of 17 amino acids. V was pared by 7 bases and J by 3 bases, with 22 bases between. Per the germline V gene, CDR1 is LNHDA and CDR2 is SQIVND (reference sequence). CDR3 loop: CASNQPGRTGGGNTIYF. The CDR3 DNA is TGTGCCAGTAATCAACCAGGTCGGACGGGGGGTGGAAACACCATATATTTT.

J is TRBJ2-7 and V is TRBV29-1; TRBD2 matches 13 bases. This CDR3 spans 17 amino acids. The germline V gene has CDR1 SQVTM and CDR2 ANQGSEA. The V gene end was trimmed by 3 bases and the J gene end by 3 bases; junction bases not matched to a gene: 11. The CDR3 sequence is CSVEAGTGTSGDYEQYF. The CDR3 region has the DNA TGCAGCGTTGAGGCCGGAACCGGGACTAGCGGGGACTACGAGCAGTACTTC.

The V call is TRBV5-4, the J call TRBJ2-4, with 7 bases identical to TRBD1. After removal of 1 base from V and 0 bases from J, the junction contained 4 bases not matched to a gene. The CDR3 runs to 16 residues. From germline, CDR1 is SGHNT and CDR2 YYREEE (reference sequence). The CDR3: CASSLSGTVAKNIQYF. CDR3 sequence (DNA): TGTGCCAGCAGCTTGTCAGGGACAGTAGCCAAAAACATTCAGTACTTC.

The V call is TRBV2, the J call TRBJ1-5, with D possibly being TRBD1 (6 bases). V was pared by 2 bases and J by 0 bases, with 8 bases between. The CDR3 is made up of 15 amino acids. Per the germline V gene, CDR1 is SNHLY and CDR2 is FYNNEI. CDR3 sequence: CASSERGTSNQPQHF. The CDR3 coding sequence is TGTGCCAGCAGTGAAAGGGGGACTAGCAATCAGCCCCAGCATTTT.

The chain joins TRBV10-3 to TRBJ1-4, with 9 bases identical to TRBD1. Germline CDR1 reads ENHRY; CDR2 reads SYGVKD. V shed 2 bases, J shed 6 bases, and the junction held 7 bases outside the gene matches. The CDR3 runs to 16 residues. The CDR3 protein is CAISEAHRGPDEKLFF. The CDR3 nucleotides read TGTGCCATCAGTGAGGCTCACAGGGGGCCGGATGAAAAACTGTTTTTT.

This chain joins TRBV28 and TRBJ2-1, with 10 positions matching TRBD2. This CDR3 is built from 15 residues. V dropped 6 bases and J dropped 6; count of bases not matched to a gene: 8. The germline V gene encodes CDR1 MDHEN and CDR2 SYDVKM. As DNA, the CDR3 is TGTGCCAGCAGGAACGTACTAGCGGGGTCCAATGAGCAGTTCTTC. Amino acid sequence: CASRNVLAGSNEQFF. Drawing the rest from reference TRBV28 and TRBJ2-1, the complete variable domain is DVKVTQSSRYLVKRTGEKVFLECVQDMDHENMFWYRQDPGLGLRLIYFSYDVKMKEKGDIPEGYSVSREKKERFSLILESASTNQTSMYLCASRNVLAGSNEQFFGPGTRLTVL.

The chain carries TRBV2 and TRBJ2-6, with 7 bases matching TRBD1. This CDR3 is 15 amino acids long. J lost 4 bases, V lost 4 bases, and 4 bases had no gene match. CDR1 SNHLY and CDR2 FYNNEI come from the germline V gene. Here the CDR3 DNA reads TGTGCCAGCAGTGGACAGGGAGCAGGGGCCAACGTCCTGACTTTC. Protein product: CASSGQGAGANVLTF.